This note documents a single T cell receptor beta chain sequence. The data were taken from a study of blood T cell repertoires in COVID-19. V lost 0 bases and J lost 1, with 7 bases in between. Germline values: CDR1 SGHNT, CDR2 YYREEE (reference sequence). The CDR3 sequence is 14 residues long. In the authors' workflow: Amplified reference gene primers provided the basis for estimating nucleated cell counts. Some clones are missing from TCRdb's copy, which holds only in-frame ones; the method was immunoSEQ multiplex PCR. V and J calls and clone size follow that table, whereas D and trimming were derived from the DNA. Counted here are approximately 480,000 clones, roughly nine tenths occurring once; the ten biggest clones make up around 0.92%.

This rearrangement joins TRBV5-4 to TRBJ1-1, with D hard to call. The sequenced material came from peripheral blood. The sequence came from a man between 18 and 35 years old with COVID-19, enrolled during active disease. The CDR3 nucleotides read TGTGCCAGCAGCTTGGGGGCCCGGAACACTGAAGCTTTCTTT. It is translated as CASSLGARNTEAFF.